The rows below give T cell receptor beta chains drawn from one sample of a study of cytomegalovirus exposure and HLA in healthy donors. Only in-frame clones appear in the TCRdb table, and some are missing; sequencing was by immunoSEQ multiplex PCR. The sample lists roughly 150,000 clones, 79% occurring once. Sample: PBMCs. The receptors were gathered from a man in his forties or fifties in good health and CMV-seropositive. CDR3s leave out the opening cysteine and the closing phenylalanine or tryptophan. Each record gives: CDR3 protein, V gene, D gene. D genes are given only for firm matches.

CDR3aa: ASSIGRRQPQH
v_gene: TRBV19
d_gene: .

CDR3aa: ATSVGLLFYEQY
v_gene: TRBV15
d_gene: .

CDR3aa: SVKGLDEQF
v_gene: TRBV20-1
d_gene: .

CDR3aa: ASSFSPQPPGIYGYT
v_gene: TRBV27
d_gene: .

CDR3aa: ASSLIGDDQPQH
v_gene: TRBV28
d_gene: .

CDR3aa: ASSSQGGGYT
v_gene: TRBV6-5
d_gene: TRBD1

CDR3aa: ASSQDSGAGEQY
v_gene: TRBV4-2
d_gene: .

CDR3aa: AISLTSGSSTDTQY
v_gene: TRBV10-3
d_gene: TRBD2

CDR3aa: ASSSPGGKETQY
v_gene: TRBV5-6
d_gene: TRBD2

CDR3aa: ASSLDSMNTEAF
v_gene: TRBV5-1
d_gene: .

CDR3aa: ASSPRTGDGRSYNEQF
v_gene: TRBV27
d_gene: TRBD1

CDR3aa: ASNRGTGGGLDYGYT
v_gene: TRBV19
d_gene: .

CDR3aa: ASSLGPGNTIY
v_gene: TRBV2
d_gene: .

CDR3aa: ASSLGRGLSSYNEQF
v_gene: TRBV5-1
d_gene: .

CDR3aa: ASSENGRQYYGYT
v_gene: TRBV25-1
d_gene: .

CDR3aa: ASSYRRRDYEQY
v_gene: TRBV6-5
d_gene: .

CDR3aa: ASTPGGGEKLF
v_gene: TRBV5-6
d_gene: .

CDR3aa: ASSQLDRGRGGYT
v_gene: TRBV4-2
d_gene: TRBD1

CDR3aa: ASNRDRDSNTQY
v_gene: TRBV7-9
d_gene: TRBD1

CDR3aa: ASSEGQGREQY
v_gene: TRBV6-1
d_gene: TRBD1

CDR3aa: ASSPRAGRAYEQY
v_gene: TRBV27
d_gene: TRBD2

CDR3aa: ASRGQISGNTIY
v_gene: TRBV6-1
d_gene: TRBD1

CDR3aa: ASSIRTGGNTIY
v_gene: TRBV5-4
d_gene: TRBD1

CDR3aa: ASSSTGIYEQY
v_gene: TRBV5-6
d_gene: TRBD1

CDR3aa: ASSSDSTDTQY
v_gene: TRBV5-4
d_gene: .

CDR3aa: ASSLRPGTEAF
v_gene: TRBV5-6
d_gene: .

CDR3aa: ASTLTPSSYNSPLH
v_gene: TRBV9
d_gene: .

CDR3aa: AISESGLKGSQH
v_gene: TRBV10-3
d_gene: .

CDR3aa: ASSPAGSYEQY
v_gene: TRBV18
d_gene: .

CDR3aa: ASSPSDRGPYEQY
v_gene: TRBV5-4
d_gene: TRBD1

CDR3aa: ASREDRGGRRSNEKLF
v_gene: TRBV19
d_gene: TRBD1

CDR3aa: ASSLDRTGAIGGYT
v_gene: TRBV5-1
d_gene: TRBD1

CDR3aa: ASSPSWDRAHEQY
v_gene: TRBV6-5
d_gene: TRBD1

CDR3aa: ASSQAAANYGYT
v_gene: TRBV4-2
d_gene: .

CDR3aa: ASSDGTDTEKLF
v_gene: TRBV10-1
d_gene: TRBD1

CDR3aa: ASSLEANLKETQY
v_gene: TRBV5-1
d_gene: .

CDR3aa: ASSEGHVRNQPQH
v_gene: TRBV2
d_gene: .

CDR3aa: ASSFSGGGNTEAF
v_gene: TRBV5-1
d_gene: TRBD1

CDR3aa: AIIRQAGSGNTIY
v_gene: TRBV10-3
d_gene: .

CDR3aa: ASSFRLDTPYSNQPQH
v_gene: TRBV5-5
d_gene: .

CDR3aa: ASSLGGLGTGELF
v_gene: TRBV5-1
d_gene: .

CDR3aa: ASSPGTPSYEQY
v_gene: TRBV5-1
d_gene: .

CDR3aa: ASSLAQGMVAEAF
v_gene: TRBV7-9
d_gene: .

CDR3aa: ASSPRRSGGEETQY
v_gene: TRBV2
d_gene: TRBD2

CDR3aa: ASSSGTGTQETQY
v_gene: TRBV7-7
d_gene: TRBD1

CDR3aa: ASSLDRGNTEAF
v_gene: TRBV7-8
d_gene: TRBD1

CDR3aa: ASSPSSVNTEAF
v_gene: TRBV18
d_gene: .

CDR3aa: ASSQQGGSFYEQY
v_gene: TRBV4-1
d_gene: TRBD2

CDR3aa: ASSPPEGYNSPLH
v_gene: TRBV18
d_gene: .

CDR3aa: AISGGQGGTEAF
v_gene: TRBV10-3
d_gene: TRBD1

CDR3aa: ASSLGGVQETQY
v_gene: TRBV7-6
d_gene: .

CDR3aa: ASSPRDLNTEAF
v_gene: TRBV28
d_gene: .

CDR3aa: ASSLATNEKLF
v_gene: TRBV7-9
d_gene: .